Listed here are 19 T cell receptor beta chains from one sample, sequenced in a study of blood T cell repertoires in COVID-19. Some clones are missing from TCRdb's copy, which holds only in-frame ones; the method was immunoSEQ multiplex PCR. The data contain around 50,000 clones, about 72% of them seen just once; the ten biggest clones take up 5.8%. Sequenced material: PBMCs or T cells enriched from blood (not recorded which). The source of these receptors is a woman between 45 and 65 years old with acute COVID-19.

The rearrangement links TRBV28 to TRBJ1-3; 7 positions agree with TRBD1. V was pared by 10 bases and J by 0 bases, with 6 bases of the junction left unmatched. Germline CDR1 reads MDHEN; CDR2 reads SYDVKM. This CDR3 is built from 14 residues. CDR3 protein: CATVRQGSGNTIYF. The CDR3 DNA reads TGTGCCACCGTACGACAGGGCTCTGGAAACACCATATATTTT.

The gene calls are TRBV9 and TRBJ2-3; tentatively, D is TRBD2 (7 bases). The CDR3 is 14 residues long. Germline CDR1 is SGDLS and CDR2 is YYNGEE. Trimming removed 4 bases from V and 6 bases from J, with 15 bases in between. The CDR3 region has the DNA TGTGCCAGCAGCCCTAGTGGGGGGGCCGATACGCAGTATTTT. Translated, it gives CASSPSGGADTQYF.

This clone was seen a few times. The chain employs TRBV9 and TRBJ1-2; TRBD1 might be the D (5 bases). The CDR3 runs to 15 residues. Germline V gene lookup returns CDR1 SGDLS and CDR2 YYNGEE. V was shortened by 0 bases and J by 0 bases, with 9 bases between the two germline ends. DNA for the CDR3: TGTGCCAGCAGCGTAGAGGGACTTTCTAACTATGGCTACACCTTC. Translation: CASSVEGLSNYGYTF.

The chain is built from TRBV4-1 and TRBJ2-5; 13 positions agree with TRBD2. CDR3 length equals 14 residues. Trimming removed 4 bases from V and 4 bases from J; junction bases left unmatched: 0. Germline V gene data show CDR1 as MGHRA and CDR2 as YSYEKL. The CDR3 region is CASSRLAGGETQYF. CDR3 bases: TGCGCCAGCAGCCGACTAGCGGGGGGAGAGACCCAGTACTTC.

The chain has TRBV5-1 and TRBJ2-3, with 7 bases identical to TRBD2. There are 11 residues in the CDR3. The germline gives CDR1 SGHRS, CDR2 YFSETQ. V lost 4 bases and J lost 7; bases outside the gene matches: 0. The CDR3 bases are TGCGCCAGCAGCGGGACTAATACGCAGTATTTT. Residues: CASSGTNTQYF. Using reference TRBV5-1 and TRBJ2-3 for the parts outside the CDR3, the full variable domain is KAGVTQTPRYLIKTRGQQVTLSCSPISGHRSVSWYQQTPGQGLQFLFEYFSETQRNKGNFPGRFSGRQFSNSRSEMNVSTLELGDSALYLCASSGTNTQYFGPGTRLTVL.

CDR3 coding DNA: TGTGCCAGCAGAACTACGGACAGCTCATATGGCTACACCTTC. Its translation is CASRTTDSSYGYTF. The chain recombines TRBV11-2 with TRBJ1-2; possibly TRBD1 for D (6 bases). The CDR3 length is 14 residues. Germline lookup yields CDR1 SGHAT and CDR2 FQNNGV. Trimming pared 6 bases from V and 5 bases from J, leaving 16 bases between.

The genes are TRBV5-4 and TRBJ2-7; 7 nucleotides match TRBD1. The germline CDR1 and CDR2 sequences are SGHNT and YYREEE (reference sequence). V lost 2 bases, J lost 2 bases, and 1 base stayed unmatched. This CDR3 has 13 amino acids. DNA for the CDR3: TGTGCCAGCAGCTTACAGGGGCCCTACGAGCAGTACTTC. Amino acids: CASSLQGPYEQYF.

The genes are TRBV18 and TRBJ1-2, with a weak D call TRBD1 (6 bases). The CDR3 is made up of 12 amino acids. The V and J ends lost 5 bases and 8 bases respectively, with 12 bases between them. Germline assignment: CDR1 KGHSH and CDR2 LQKENI. The CDR3 DNA sequence: TGTGCCAGCTCAGCTACAGGGTTCGGCTACACCTTC. Its protein is CASSATGFGYTF.

This sequence joins TRBV9 and TRBJ2-6; maybe TRBD1 (6 bases). This CDR3 region has 18 residues. Trimming cost V 4 bases and J 2 bases, with 19 bases left between them. CDR1 and CDR2 from the germline V gene are SGDLS and YYNGEE. The CDR3 reads CASSTAARGMAGANVLTF. The CDR3, as DNA: TGTGCCAGCAGCACGGCCGCCAGGGGTATGGCTGGGGCCAACGTCCTGACTTTC.

This clone was detected a few times. At one of its ends the junction is not consistent with the germline gene, which may arise from a read error. The CDR3 sequence is CASSPDRGPHNEQFF. The DNA of the CDR3 is TGTGCTAGCAGCCCCGACAGGGGGCCCCACAATGAGCAGTTCTTC. This chain links TRBV7-7 with TRBJ2-1; 10 nucleotides line up with TRBD1. This CDR3 region has 15 residues. CDR1 is SSHAT, CDR2 FNYEAQ, per germline (reference sequence).

About this clone itself: Germline and junction disagree at one end, which may indicate a read error. This sequence joins TRBV18 and TRBJ2-1, with D maybe TRBD2 (5 bases). CDR1 and CDR2 (germline): KGHSH, LQKENI. The CDR3 spans 13 residues. The CDR3 protein is CASSPAVGDGRIF. DNA for the CDR3: TGTGCCAGCTCACCCGCGGTGGGAGATGGTAGGATCTTC. Complete variable domain (other parts from reference TRBV18 and TRBJ2-1): NAGVMQNPRHLVRRRGQEARLRCSPMKGHSHVYWYRQLPEEGLKFMVYLQKENIIDESGMPKERFSAEFPKEGPSILRIQQVVRGDSAAYFCASSPAVGDGRIFGPGTRLTVL.

Regarding this clone: Additional DNA sequences in this sample encode the identical CDR3. The chain recombines TRBV5-1 with TRBJ2-3; possible D gene TRBD2, 5 bases. The CDR3 totals 15 residues. Germline values: CDR1 SGHRS, CDR2 YFSETQ. Trimming stripped 2 bases from V and 3 bases from J, with 13 bases between. The CDR3 here is CASSLGLAGTDTQYF. CDR3 sequence (DNA): TGCGCCAGCAGCTTAGGGCTAGCCGGAACAGATACGCAGTATTTT.

The chain recombines TRBV5-4 with TRBJ2-3; 7 bases fit TRBD2. Germline CDR1 reads SGHNT; CDR2 reads YYREEE (reference sequence). The CDR3 totals 17 residues. J lost 0 bases, V lost 2 bases, and 9 bases had no gene match. CDR3 sequence reads: CASSLRLAGVSTDTQYF. As DNA, the CDR3 is TGTGCCAGCAGCTTAAGGTTGGCGGGGGTTAGCACAGATACGCAGTATTTT.

J is TRBJ1-6 and V is TRBV6-5; D not certain. V was clipped by 5 bases and J by 6 bases, with 5 bases between them. Germline V gene data show CDR1 as MNHEY and CDR2 as SVGAGI. The CDR3 has 12 amino acids. CDR3 sequence: CASSPSNSPLHF. CDR3 bases: TGTGCCAGCAGTCCCAGTAATTCACCCCTCCACTTT.

The chain couples TRBV7-9 to TRBJ2-5; 7 bases map to TRBD1. V lost 5 bases and J lost 5; bases outside the gene matches: 14. CDR1 is SEHNR, CDR2 FQNEAQ, per germline (reference sequence). The CDR3 length is 16 residues. The CDR3 region has the DNA TGTGCCAGCAGCCGCCCACGGACAGGCCTGGGGGAGACCCAGTACTTC. It encodes CASSRPRTGLGETQYF.

This clone was counted between two and nine times. J is TRBJ1-6 and V is TRBV13; the D gene is possibly TRBD1 (6 bases). Germline assignment: CDR1 PRHDT and CDR2 FYEKMQ (reference sequence). The CDR3 contains 15 residues. Trimming removed 5 bases from V and 7 bases from J, with 15 bases in between. CDR3 residues: CASSATTGWNSPLHF. CDR3 DNA: TGTGCCAGCAGCGCGACAACAGGGTGGAATTCACCCCTCCACTTT.

The chain carries TRBV29-1 and TRBJ1-2, with 7 bases fitting TRBD1. V was pared by 0 bases and J by 8 bases, with 12 bases of the junction left unmatched. Germline CDR1 is SQVTM and CDR2 is ANQGSEA. The CDR3 loop spans 15 amino acids. This chain's CDR3 is CSVEDRDSRKGGYTF. The CDR3 DNA is TGCAGCGTTGAAGACCGGGACAGCCGAAAGGGAGGCTACACCTTC. The variable domain in full, with the rest retrieved from reference TRBV29-1 and TRBJ1-2, is SAVISQKPSRDICQRGTSLTIQCQVDSQVTMMFWYRQQPGQSLTLIATANQGSEATYESGFVIDKFPISRPNLTFSTLTVSNMSPEDSSIYLCSVEDRDSRKGGYTFGSGTRLTVV.

This chain joins TRBV18 and TRBJ2-1; D gene ambiguous. The CDR3 loop spans 17 amino acids. V was trimmed by 0 bases and J by 5 bases, leaving 17 bases between them. The germline gives CDR1 KGHSH, CDR2 LQKENI. The CDR3 is CASSPPVGSMVNNEQFF. CDR3 nucleotide sequence: TGTGCCAGCTCACCACCGGTTGGTAGTATGGTGAACAATGAGCAGTTCTTC.

CDR3 protein: CASSQGSRGVGTEAFF. The CDR3 DNA reads as TGTGCCAGCAGCCAAGGCTCCAGGGGTGTGGGGACTGAAGCTTTCTTT. The chain has TRBV3-1 (or the pseudogene TRBV3-2) and TRBJ1-1; TRBD1 is a possible D gene (6 bases). CDR3 length equals 16 residues. Per the germline V gene, CDR1 is LGHDT and CDR2 is YNNKEL (reference sequence). Trimming stripped 1 base from V and 5 bases from J, with 17 bases between.